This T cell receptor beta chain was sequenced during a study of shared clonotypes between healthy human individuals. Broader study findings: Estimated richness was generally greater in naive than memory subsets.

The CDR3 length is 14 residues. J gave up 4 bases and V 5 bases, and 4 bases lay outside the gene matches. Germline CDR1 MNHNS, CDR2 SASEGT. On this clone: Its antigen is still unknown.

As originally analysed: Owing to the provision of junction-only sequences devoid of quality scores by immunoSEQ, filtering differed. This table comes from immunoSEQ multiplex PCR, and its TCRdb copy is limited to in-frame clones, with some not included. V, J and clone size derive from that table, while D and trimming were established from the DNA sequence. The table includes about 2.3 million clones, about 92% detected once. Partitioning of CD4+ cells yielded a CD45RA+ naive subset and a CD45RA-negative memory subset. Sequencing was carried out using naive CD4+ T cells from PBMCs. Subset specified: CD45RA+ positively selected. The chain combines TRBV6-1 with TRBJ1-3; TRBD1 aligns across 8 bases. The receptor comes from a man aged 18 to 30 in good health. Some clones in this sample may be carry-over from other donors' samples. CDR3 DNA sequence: TGTGCCAGCAGTACGGACAGGGTGGGAAACACCATATATTTT. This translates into CASSTDRVGNTIYF.